The rows below give T cell receptor beta chains drawn from one sample of a study of blood T cell repertoires in COVID-19. Repertoires were generated with immunoSEQ multiplex PCR, while TCRdb's copy carries only in-frame clones and drops some. The sample shows approximately 350,000 clones, about 87% of them seen only once. The sequencing sample was made of peripheral blood. Receptors originate from a woman aged 50 to 65 with COVID-19, enrolled during active disease. CDR3s include the opening cysteine and the closing phenylalanine or tryptophan. The D gene is left open where the match is weak. Clone size, where shown, is once, few, many, or a class for clones that have expanded.

d_gene: NA; abundance: NA; v_gene: TRBV19; j_gene: TRBJ1-5; CDR3aa: CASSTGFNQPQHF; CDR3nt: TGTGCCAGTAGTACAGGGTTCAATCAGCCCCAGCATTTT
d_gene: NA; abundance: NA; v_gene: TRBV10-3; j_gene: TRBJ2-2; CDR3aa: CAISELQGNTGELFF; CDR3nt: TGTGCCATCAGTGAGCTACAGGGAAACACCGGGGAGCTGTTTTTT
d_gene: TRBD1; abundance: NA; v_gene: TRBV29-1; j_gene: TRBJ1-2; CDR3aa: CSVGRTGGDGYTF; CDR3nt: TGCAGCGTAGGACGGACAGGGGGTGATGGCTACACCTTC
d_gene: NA; abundance: NA; v_gene: TRBV3-1/TRBV3-2; j_gene: TRBJ2-3; CDR3aa: CASSPMLTGTQYF; CDR3nt: TGTGCCAGCAGCCCGATGTTGACGGGTACGCAGTATTTT
d_gene: NA; abundance: NA; v_gene: TRBV6-5; j_gene: TRBJ2-1; CDR3aa: CASRLGGGFSNEQFF; CDR3nt: TGTGCCAGCCGACTTGGGGGAGGTTTCTCCAATGAGCAGTTCTTC
d_gene: NA; abundance: few; v_gene: TRBV11-2; j_gene: TRBJ1-1; CDR3aa: CASSATRGLTEAFF; CDR3nt: TGTGCCAGCAGCGCGACGCGGGGGCTCACTGAAGCTTTCTTT
d_gene: TRBD2; abundance: NA; v_gene: TRBV5-1; j_gene: TRBJ2-3; CDR3aa: CASSSLAGGSTDTQYF; CDR3nt: TGCGCCAGCAGCTCCTTAGCGGGGGGGAGCACAGATACGCAGTATTTT
d_gene: NA; abundance: NA; v_gene: TRBV5-1; j_gene: TRBJ1-5; CDR3aa: CASSPVGALNQPQHF; CDR3nt: TGCGCCAGCAGCCCCGTTGGGGCCCTCAATCAGCCCCAGCATTTT
d_gene: NA; abundance: NA; v_gene: TRBV3-1/TRBV3-2; j_gene: TRBJ1-1; CDR3aa: CASSQVGLEAFF; CDR3nt: TGTGCCAGCAGCCAAGTTGGGCTTGAAGCTTTCTTT
d_gene: NA; abundance: NA; v_gene: TRBV12-3/TRBV12-4; j_gene: TRBJ2-2; CDR3aa: CASSFGSAELFF; CDR3nt: TGTGCCAGCAGTTTTGGGAGCGCGGAGCTGTTTTTT
d_gene: NA; abundance: NA; v_gene: TRBV19; j_gene: TRBJ1-1; CDR3aa: CASSMTVNTEAFF; CDR3nt: TGTGCCAGTAGTATGACAGTCAACACTGAAGCTTTCTTT
d_gene: TRBD1; abundance: NA; v_gene: TRBV30; j_gene: TRBJ1-5; CDR3aa: CAWGQGNQPQHF; CDR3nt: TGTGCCTGGGGACAGGGGAATCAGCCCCAGCATTTT
d_gene: TRBD1; abundance: NA; v_gene: TRBV27; j_gene: TRBJ1-5; CDR3aa: CASSLVWQGEAAGNQPQHF; CDR3nt: TGTGCCAGCAGTTTAGTATGGCAGGGGGAAGCGGCGGGCAATCAGCCCCAGCATTTT
d_gene: TRBD1; abundance: NA; v_gene: TRBV7-2; j_gene: TRBJ1-4; CDR3aa: CASSLPRGHEKLFF; CDR3nt: TGTGCCAGCAGCTTACCCAGGGGGCATGAAAAACTGTTTTTT
d_gene: NA; abundance: NA; v_gene: TRBV6-5; j_gene: TRBJ1-5; CDR3aa: CASSPRGWNQPQHF; CDR3nt: TGTGCCAGCAGCCCCAGGGGCTGGAATCAGCCCCAGCATTTT
d_gene: NA; abundance: NA; v_gene: TRBV28; j_gene: TRBJ2-7; CDR3aa: CASSLSRSSYEQYF; CDR3nt: TGTGCCAGCAGTTTATCCCGGAGCTCCTACGAGCAGTACTTC
d_gene: TRBD1; abundance: once; v_gene: TRBV18; j_gene: TRBJ2-3; CDR3aa: CASSPPQGARDTQYF; CDR3nt: TGTGCCAGCTCACCACCGCAGGGGGCACGGGATACGCAGTATTTT
d_gene: NA; abundance: NA; v_gene: TRBV12-3/TRBV12-4; j_gene: TRBJ1-2; CDR3aa: CASIRSTGYGYTF; CDR3nt: TGTGCCAGCATTAGGAGTACCGGCTATGGCTACACCTTC
d_gene: NA; abundance: NA; v_gene: TRBV20-1; j_gene: TRBJ1-2; CDR3aa: CSAAGTYGYTF; CDR3nt: TGCAGTGCCGCAGGGACTTATGGCTACACCTTC
d_gene: TRBD1; abundance: NA; v_gene: TRBV25-1; j_gene: TRBJ1-4; CDR3aa: CASSLGQGNEKLFF; CDR3nt: TGTGCCAGCAGCCTGGGACAGGGGAATGAAAAACTGTTTTTT
d_gene: TRBD2; abundance: NA; v_gene: TRBV27; j_gene: TRBJ2-3; CDR3aa: CASSFIAGGSDTQYF; CDR3nt: TGTGCCAGCAGTTTTATAGCGGGAGGGTCAGATACGCAGTATTTT
d_gene: TRBD1; abundance: NA; v_gene: TRBV7-9; j_gene: TRBJ1-3; CDR3aa: CASRQKVGQGPSGNTIYF; CDR3nt: TGTGCCAGCAGACAGAAGGTGGGACAGGGTCCCTCTGGAAACACCATATATTTT
d_gene: TRBD2; abundance: NA; v_gene: TRBV4-3; j_gene: TRBJ2-1; CDR3aa: CASSQDSSGRNNEQFF; CDR3nt: TGCGCCAGCAGCCAAGACTCTAGCGGGAGGAACAATGAGCAGTTCTTC
d_gene: NA; abundance: NA; v_gene: TRBV5-1; j_gene: TRBJ1-2; CDR3aa: CASSLSGLGYTF; CDR3nt: TGCGCCAGCAGCTTGTCTGGGCTTGGCTACACCTTC
d_gene: NA; abundance: once; v_gene: TRBV10-3; j_gene: TRBJ2-1; CDR3aa: CAISPGLYNEQFF; CDR3nt: TGTGCCATCAGTCCGGGACTCTACAATGAGCAGTTCTTC
d_gene: NA; abundance: NA; v_gene: TRBV11-3; j_gene: TRBJ1-1; CDR3aa: CASSLLLGSTEAFF; CDR3nt: TGTGCCAGCAGCTTGTTGCTGGGGAGCACTGAAGCTTTCTTT
d_gene: TRBD2; abundance: NA; v_gene: TRBV7-9; j_gene: TRBJ2-3; CDR3aa: CASSRDLAGRADTQYF; CDR3nt: TGTGCCAGCAGCCGAGACTTAGCGGGAAGGGCAGATACGCAGTATTTT
d_gene: TRBD2; abundance: NA; v_gene: TRBV11-2; j_gene: TRBJ2-2; CDR3aa: CASSAPGLAFSNTGELFF; CDR3nt: TGTGCCAGCAGCGCACCGGGACTAGCGTTTTCGAACACCGGGGAGCTGTTTTTT
d_gene: NA; abundance: NA; v_gene: TRBV30; j_gene: TRBJ2-7; CDR3aa: CAWSVPGEQYF; CDR3nt: TGTGCCTGGAGTGTACCGGGCGAGCAGTACTTC
d_gene: NA; abundance: NA; v_gene: TRBV7-8; j_gene: TRBJ2-2; CDR3aa: CASTQKVRRGGGELFF; CDR3nt: TGTGCCAGCACCCAGAAGGTCAGACGTGGAGGCGGGGAGCTGTTTTTT
d_gene: TRBD2; abundance: NA; v_gene: TRBV18; j_gene: TRBJ2-7; CDR3aa: CASSPGTSVDEQYF; CDR3nt: TGTGCCAGCTCACCCGGGACTAGCGTTGACGAGCAGTACTTC
d_gene: TRBD1; abundance: NA; v_gene: TRBV6-5; j_gene: TRBJ2-7; CDR3aa: CASSKDRGRREQYF; CDR3nt: TGTGCCAGCAGTAAGGACAGGGGGCGCCGGGAGCAGTACTTC
d_gene: TRBD1; abundance: NA; v_gene: TRBV9; j_gene: TRBJ2-2; CDR3aa: CASRTGANTGELFF; CDR3nt: TGTGCCAGCCGGACAGGCGCGAACACCGGGGAGCTGTTTTTT